This T cell receptor beta chain was observed in a study of T cells of healthy individuals. TCRdb re-derived calls from the 5' RACE reads in MiXCR, one entry per CDR3 protein. This sample yields under 70,000 distinct CDR3 sequences, of which under 15% are seen a single time; roughly 16% belongs to the top ten. CDR1 is SGHVS and CDR2 is FQNEAQ in the germline V gene. The CDR3 length is 15 residues. V lost 3 bases, J lost 1 base, and 9 bases lay in between. The chain combines TRBV7-8 with TRBJ2-2; D is unresolved. The receptor comes from a human donor in good health. CDR3 DNA sequence: TGTGCCAGCAGCTTGTGCAACTTGAACACCGGGGAGCTGTTTTTT. Its protein product is CASSLCNLNTGELFF.